Listed below are T cell receptor beta chains from one sample, sequenced in a study of blood T cells in healthy people across ages. TCRdb re-derived calls from the 5' RACE reads in MiXCR, one entry per CDR3 protein. The repertoire holds hundreds of thousands of distinct CDR3 sequences, just over 55% seen once, with around a quarter in the top ten. The sequencing sample was made of blood. These receptors originate from a man aged 35 to 55 in good health. Both conserved end residues are part of each CDR3. A D gene is named only where the DNA matches it firmly. Clone size is shown for a subset of rows, as once, few, many or a class of expanded clone.

cdr3_length	d_call	v_call	j_call	clone_size	cdr3_aa	cdr3_nt
14	-	TRBV20-1	TRBJ2-5	few	CSARGQIFQETQYF	TGCAGTGCTAGAGGACAGATCTTCCAAGAGACCCAGTACTTC
14	-	TRBV29-1	TRBJ2-3	-	CSEKRALPTDTQYF	TGCAGCGAAAAACGGGCCTTACCCACAGATACGCAGTATTTT
19	TRBD2	TRBV27	TRBJ2-5	-	CASSLDLGTSNARKETQYF	TGTGCCAGCAGTTTAGACCTCGGGACTAGTAACGCCCGAAAAGAGACCCAGTACTTC
14	-	TRBV10-3	TRBJ2-5	few	CAISALRGQETQYF	TGTGCCATCAGTGCGCTCAGGGGCCAAGAGACCCAGTACTTC
13	-	TRBV10-3	TRBJ2-7	-	CAIGFGGTYEQYF	TGTGCCATTGGTTTCGGCGGTACCTACGAGCAGTACTTC
15	TRBD1	TRBV20-1	TRBJ1-2	once	CSAEAGTEINYGYTF	TGCAGTGCGGAAGCCGGGACAGAGATTAATTATGGCTACACCTTC
14	-	TRBV28	TRBJ2-5	few	CASSKTLDRETQYF	TGTGCCAGCAGCAAGACGCTTGACCGAGAGACCCAGTACTTC
16	-	TRBV11-3	TRBJ2-3	-	CASSLVAGILTDTQYF	TGTGCCAGCAGCTTAGTCGCGGGGATCCTCACAGATACGCAGTATTTT
13	-	TRBV3-1	TRBJ1-2	few	CASSHQNRGGYTF	TGTGCCAGCAGCCACCAAAACAGAGGCGGCTACACCTTC
14	TRBD2	TRBV3-1	TRBJ2-1	-	CASSPRTRINEQFF	TGTGCCAGCAGCCCAAGGACTAGAATCAATGAGCAGTTCTTC
15	TRBD1	TRBV28	TRBJ1-6	-	CASSIPGQGSGALHF	TGTGCCAGCAGTATACCGGGACAGGGAAGTGGGGCCCTCCACTTT
17	TRBD2	TRBV6-5	TRBJ2-3	-	CASSYGTSGLGPDTQYF	TGTGCCAGCAGTTACGGGACTAGCGGGCTAGGCCCAGATACGCAGTATTTT
15	TRBD2	TRBV9	TRBJ2-7	few	CASSLNGGGSYEQYF	TGTGCCAGCAGCTTAAACGGCGGGGGGTCCTACGAGCAGTACTTC
13	-	TRBV5-6	TRBJ2-3	-	CASSLMRSGTQYF	TGTGCCAGCAGCTTGATGCGGTCAGGTACGCAGTATTTT
16	TRBD1	TRBV4-1	TRBJ1-4	few	CASSQDRTGTNEKLFF	TGCGCCAGCAGCCAAGATAGGACAGGGACTAATGAAAAACTGTTTTTT
14	-	TRBV7-9	TRBJ1-2	-	CASSSAAENYGYTF	TGTGCCAGCAGCTCCGCAGCAGAAAACTATGGCTACACCTTC
11	-	TRBV7-8	TRBJ2-1	-	CASSFDREQFF	TGTGCCAGCAGCTTCGACAGGGAGCAGTTCTTC
13	-	TRBV7-6	TRBJ2-3	-	CASSAPLTDTQYF	TGTGCCAGCAGCGCACCTCTCACAGATACGCAGTATTTT
12	TRBD1	TRBV10-3	TRBJ1-2	-	CAISSRTGGYTF	TGTGCCATCAGTTCCCGGACAGGAGGCTACACCTTC
13	TRBD1	TRBV20-1	TRBJ1-2	few	CSAIQGVVYGYTF	TGCAGTGCTATACAGGGGGTGGTCTATGGCTACACCTTC
14	-	TRBV20-1	TRBJ2-1	few	CSASGGVAINEQFF	TGCAGTGCTAGTGGCGGGGTAGCTATCAATGAGCAGTTCTTC
14	-	TRBV20-1	TRBJ1-6	-	CSATPVDGGSPLHF	TGCAGTGCAACCCCGGTGGACGGCGGTTCACCCCTCCACTTT
10	-	TRBV29-1	TRBJ1-1	-	CSVPHTEAFF	TGCAGCGTTCCCCACACTGAAGCTTTCTTT
13	-	TRBV5-1	TRBJ2-7	-	CASSTQSAYEQYF	TGCGCCAGCAGCACTCAGAGCGCCTACGAGCAGTACTTC
11	-	TRBV29-1	TRBJ1-2	-	CSVVGGYGYTF	TGCAGCGTTGTAGGCGGGTATGGCTACACCTTC
17	-	TRBV3-1	TRBJ1-2	-	CASSPTSKGSPDGGYTF	TGTGCCAGCAGCCCCACGTCAAAGGGAAGCCCGGATGGGGGCTACACCTTC
12	-	TRBV20-1	TRBJ1-1	few	CSAGRVGTEAFF	TGCAGTGCTGGCAGGGTGGGGACTGAAGCTTTCTTT
14	-	TRBV4-3	TRBJ2-5	-	CASSQTGTGETQYF	TGCGCCAGCAGCCAGACCGGGACGGGGGAGACCCAGTACTTC
12	-	TRBV11-3	TRBJ2-7	-	CASSFNSHEQYF	TGTGCCAGCAGCTTTAATAGCCACGAGCAGTACTTC
17	-	TRBV20-1	TRBJ2-6	once	CSARVFIPVSGANVLTF	TGCAGTGCTAGAGTTTTCATTCCGGTTTCTGGGGCCAACGTCCTGACTTTC
18	TRBD1	TRBV6-1	TRBJ2-6	-	CASSLGQGPVGGANVLTF	TGTGCCAGCAGTCTAGGACAGGGCCCCGTTGGTGGGGCCAACGTCCTGACTTTC